A selection of T cell receptor beta chains follows, all from one sample in a study of blood T cell repertoires in COVID-19. This table comes from immunoSEQ multiplex PCR, and its TCRdb copy is limited to in-frame clones, with some not included. The sample consists of a few hundred thousand clones, about 83% of them appearing once. The sequencing sample was made of PBMCs or T cells enriched from blood (not recorded which). All receptors come from a woman aged 45-60 years who had recovered from COVID-19. CDR3s include the opening cysteine and the closing phenylalanine or tryptophan. The D gene is left open where the match is weak. A clone size is listed for some rows: how often the clone was seen (once, few, many), or a class if it is expanded.

V gene,clone size,J gene,D gene,CDR3 protein,CDR3 DNA
TRBV20-1,few,TRBJ2-1,-,CSASFNRGATYNEQFF,TGCAGTGCTAGTTTCAACCGGGGGGCTACCTACAATGAGCAGTTCTTC
TRBV4-1,few,TRBJ2-5,TRBD2,CASSQDGSSGGQETQYF,TGCGCCAGCAGCCAAGATGGGTCTAGCGGGGGGCAAGAGACCCAGTACTTC
TRBV14,-,TRBJ1-6,-,CASSQVRLVGDSPLHF,TGTGCCAGCAGCCAAGTCCGACTCGTAGGGGATTCACCCCTCCACTTT
TRBV6-6,-,TRBJ1-5,TRBD1,CASSYFGQGGDQPQHF,TGTGCCAGCAGTTACTTCGGACAGGGGGGGGATCAGCCCCAGCATTTT
TRBV2,-,TRBJ2-7,TRBD1,CASSDTGQDYEQYF,TGTGCCAGCAGTGATACGGGACAGGACTACGAGCAGTACTTC
TRBV5-1,once,TRBJ2-5,TRBD2,CASSEGLAGAQETQYF,TGCGCCAGCAGCGAGGGACTAGCGGGGGCACAAGAGACCCAGTACTTC
TRBV2,-,TRBJ1-6,-,CASERTQIPPSSPLHF,TGTGCCAGCGAACGAACTCAAATCCCCCCATCCTCACCCCTCCACTTT
TRBV2,-,TRBJ1-1,-,CASRGRAGNTEAFF,TGTGCCAGCAGGGGGAGGGCCGGGAACACTGAAGCTTTCTTT
TRBV15,-,TRBJ2-3,-,CATSEYTGRTLSTDTQYF,TGTGCCACCAGCGAATATACAGGGCGTACCCTCAGCACAGATACGCAGTATTTT
TRBV19,-,TRBJ2-1,-,CASSMFRVGYNEQFF,TGTGCCAGTAGTATGTTCAGGGTTGGTTACAATGAGCAGTTCTTC
TRBV7-8,-,TRBJ2-1,TRBD1,CASSQDREDEQFF,TGTGCCAGCAGCCAGGACAGGGAGGATGAGCAGTTCTTC
TRBV6-4,-,TRBJ1-2,TRBD1,CASSVPGTDHLRFNYGYTF,TGTGCCAGCAGTGTCCCCGGGACAGACCATCTAAGATTCAACTATGGCTACACCTTC
TRBV7-9,-,TRBJ1-1,-,CASSLVQENTEAFF,TGTGCCAGCAGCTTGGTCCAGGAGAACACTGAAGCTTTCTTT
TRBV10-3,-,TRBJ1-5,-,CAISEGGAVQPQHF,TGTGCCATCAGTGAAGGGGGGGCGGTTCAGCCCCAGCATTTT
TRBV12-3/TRBV12-4,-,TRBJ1-2,TRBD1,CASSLEGGDGYTF,TGTGCCAGCAGTTTAGAAGGGGGCGATGGCTACACCTTC
TRBV11-2,-,TRBJ2-2,TRBD1,CASSLLDRVAGELFF,TGTGCCAGCAGCCTACTGGACAGGGTGGCCGGGGAGCTGTTTTTT
TRBV7-2,-,TRBJ1-1,-,CASSLDRETEAFF,TGTGCCAGCAGCTTAGACAGGGAGACTGAAGCTTTCTTT
TRBV19,-,TRBJ1-5,-,CASSIGGNNQPQHF,TGTGCCAGTAGTATAGGGGGCAACAATCAGCCCCAGCATTTT
TRBV5-4,-,TRBJ1-3,TRBD1,CASSLGTGVQNTIYF,TGTGCCAGCAGCTTGGGTACAGGGGTACAGAACACCATATATTTT
TRBV21-1,-,TRBJ1-5,-,CASSKAVGRGLGNQPQHF,TGTGCCAGCAGCAAAGCGGTTGGCAGGGGATTGGGCAATCAGCCCCAGCATTTT
TRBV10-3,-,TRBJ2-1,TRBD2,CAISDETSSHNEQFF,TGTGCCATCAGTGATGAGACTAGCTCCCACAATGAGCAGTTCTTC
TRBV7-8,few,TRBJ1-2,-,CASSLATYNYGYTF,TGTGCCAGCAGCTTAGCCACATATAACTATGGCTACACCTTC
TRBV24-1,-,TRBJ2-3,-,CATRHPEGTDTQYF,TGTGCCACCAGACACCCAGAGGGCACAGATACGCAGTATTTT
TRBV19,-,TRBJ1-4,-,CASTQGRGEKLFF,TGTGCCAGCACCCAGGGCCGGGGGGAAAAACTGTTTTTT
TRBV7-9,-,TRBJ2-1,TRBD1,CASLHRDRVEQFF,TGTGCCAGCCTACACCGGGACAGGGTTGAGCAGTTCTTC
TRBV30,-,TRBJ2-7,TRBD2,CAWTSGGYEQYF,TGTGCCTGGACTAGCGGGGGTTACGAGCAGTACTTC
TRBV27,-,TRBJ2-3,-,CASQGGADTQYF,TGTGCCAGCCAAGGGGGGGCGGATACGCAGTATTTT
TRBV7-9,-,TRBJ2-1,-,CASSLSAAGQFF,TGTGCCAGCAGCTTATCGGCGGCGGGGCAGTTCTTC
TRBV12-2,-,TRBJ1-5,-,CASRLVGELSNQPQHF,TGTGCAAGTCGCTTAGTAGGGGAACTGAGCAATCAGCCCCAGCATTTT
TRBV14,-,TRBJ1-1,-,CASSHLQGDTEAFF,TGTGCCAGCAGCCATCTTCAGGGCGACACTGAAGCTTTCTTT
TRBV3-1/TRBV3-2,-,TRBJ2-5,-,CASSQASPGRETQYF,TGTGCCAGCAGCCAAGCTTCTCCGGGAAGAGAGACCCAGTACTTC
TRBV18,-,TRBJ2-1,TRBD1,CASSPGAGGYNEQFF,TGTGCCAGCTCACCAGGCGCAGGGGGCTACAATGAGCAGTTCTTC
TRBV19,few,TRBJ1-1,-,CASSITPRVGEFIEAFF,TGTGCCAGTAGTATTACCCCCAGGGTGGGTGAGTTCATTGAAGCTTTCTTT
TRBV13,once,TRBJ2-3,-,CASSLRRGTDTQYF,TGTGCCAGCAGCTTGAGGAGAGGCACAGATACGCAGTATTTT
TRBV7-9,-,TRBJ2-2,TRBD1,CASADRANTGELFF,TGTGCCAGCGCGGACAGGGCGAACACCGGGGAGCTGTTTTTT
TRBV7-5,-,TRBJ1-1,-,CARSPGRSEAFF,TGTGCCAGAAGCCCCGGTCGGTCTGAAGCTTTCTTT
TRBV6-4,once,TRBJ1-5,-,CASSDLQGHQPQHF,TGTGCCAGCAGTGACCTTCAGGGGCATCAGCCCCAGCATTTT
TRBV7-2,-,TRBJ1-5,-,CASSLKGSGSQPQHF,TGTGCCAGCAGCTTAAAAGGGTCCGGGAGTCAGCCCCAGCATTTT
TRBV11-2,-,TRBJ2-5,-,CASRLGGTSQETQYF,TGTGCCAGCCGGCTAGGAGGAACCTCTCAAGAGACCCAGTACTTC
TRBV5-5,once,TRBJ2-5,-,CASSFSPREETQYF,TGTGCCAGCAGCTTTAGCCCGAGGGAAGAGACCCAGTACTTC
TRBV9,-,TRBJ1-4,TRBD1,CASSPGQSNEKLFF,TGTGCCAGCAGCCCGGGACAGTCTAATGAAAAACTGTTTTTT
TRBV11-2,-,TRBJ1-2,-,CASEPAIFYGYTF,TGTGCCAGCGAGCCCGCTATCTTCTATGGCTACACCTTC
TRBV6-5,-,TRBJ1-6,TRBD1,CASSSDRVINSPLHF,TGTGCCAGCAGCTCCGACAGGGTAATCAATTCACCCCTCCACTTT
TRBV15,-,TRBJ1-2,-,CATSSSGGGYGYTF,TGTGCCACCAGCAGCTCAGGCGGGGGATATGGCTACACCTTC
TRBV6-2/TRBV6-3,-,TRBJ1-6,-,CASSYSPGQKPLHF,TGTGCCAGCAGTTACTCTCCGGGACAAAAGCCCCTCCACTTT
TRBV28,-,TRBJ1-4,TRBD1,CASTPDRAPTNEKLFF,TGTGCCAGCACTCCGGACAGGGCACCAACTAATGAAAAACTGTTTTTT
TRBV11-2,-,TRBJ2-3,-,CASSLSGPTQYF,TGTGCCAGCAGCTTGTCGGGTCCAACGCAGTATTTT
TRBV7-2,-,TRBJ2-4,-,CASSSVTGEENIQYF,TGTGCCAGCAGCTCAGTCACAGGGGAGGAAAACATTCAGTACTTC
TRBV5-8,few,TRBJ1-1,-,CASSQTGGAFF,TGTGCCAGCAGCCAGACCGGGGGAGCTTTCTTT